Judged by abundance, the clone carrying this TCR beta chain is large. Clones were sequenced by immunoSEQ multiplex PCR, and TCRdb holds only the in-frame ones, with some missing. The sample yields about 7,700 clones, around 82% seen once. This entry belongs to a study of preoperative IRX-2 immunotherapy in early breast cancer. The CDR3 is 15 residues long. The germline CDR1 and CDR2 sequences are MNHGY and SAAAGT. V dropped 6 bases and J dropped 9; count of bases not matched to a gene: 10. Treatment indicated: preoperative locoregional IRX-2 cytokine immunotherapy. The source was tumor tissue, collected after IRX-2 immunotherapy. The V call is TRBV6-8, the J call TRBJ2-2; 10 nucleotides line up with TRBD1. The origin of this receptor is a human donor with breast cancer. CDR3 residues: CASRPGQGSFRELFF. The CDR3 region has the DNA TGTGCCAGCAGACCGGGACAGGGGTCTTTTCGGGAGCTGTTTTTT.